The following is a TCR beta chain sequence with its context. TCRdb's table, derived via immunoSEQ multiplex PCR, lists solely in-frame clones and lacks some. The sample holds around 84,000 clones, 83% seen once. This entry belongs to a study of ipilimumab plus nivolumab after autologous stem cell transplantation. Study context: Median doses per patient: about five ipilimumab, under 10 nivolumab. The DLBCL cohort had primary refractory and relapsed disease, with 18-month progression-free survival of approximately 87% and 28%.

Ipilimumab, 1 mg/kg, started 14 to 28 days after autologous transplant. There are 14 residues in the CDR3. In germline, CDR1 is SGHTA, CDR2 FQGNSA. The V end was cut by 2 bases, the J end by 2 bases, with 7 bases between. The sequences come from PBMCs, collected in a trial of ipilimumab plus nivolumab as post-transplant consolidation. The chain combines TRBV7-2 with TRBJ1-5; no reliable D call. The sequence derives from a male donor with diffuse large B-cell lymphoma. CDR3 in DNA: TGTGCCAGCAGCTTACGAGGAGGCAATCAGCCCCAGCATTTT. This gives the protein CASSLRGGNQPQHF.